The text below deals with one T cell receptor (beta chain). TCRdb's copy holds only in-frame clones and misses some; the assay was immunoSEQ multiplex PCR. The sample has tens of thousands of clones; around nine tenths are singletons. These data originate in a study of PD-L1 blockade in urothelial cancer. As for the study in general: Patients had undergone 0 to 3 prior chemotherapy regimens. When blood samples were assessed, the median T cell count was about 140,000.

This CDR3 spans 14 amino acids. The V gene lost 5 bases and the J gene lost 0 bases, with 13 bases spanning the gap. CDR1 and CDR2 (germline): GTSNPN, SVGIG (reference sequence). Noted time point: peripheral blood 6 weeks after treatment start. Locally advanced or metastatic urothelial carcinoma was present in patients. This receptor was taken from a man in his sixties with urothelial cancer. This specimen consisted of PBMCs, obtained around atezolizumab (anti-PD-L1) treatment. The genes are TRBV30 and TRBJ1-1; D not certain. The CDR3 region is CAWARGGLNTEAFF. For the CDR3, the DNA is TGTGCCTGGGCCCGAGGAGGGTTGAACACTGAAGCTTTCTTT. Full variable domain (outside the CDR3, taken from reference TRBV30 and TRBJ1-1): SQTIHQWPATLVQPVGSPLSLECTVEGTSNPNLYWYRQAAGRGLQLLFYSVGIGQISSEVPQNLSASRPQDRQFILSSKKLLLSDSGFYLCAWARGGLNTEAFFGQGTRLTVV.